This T cell receptor beta chain was sequenced in a study of blood T cell repertoires in COVID-19. Study details: Both acute and convalescent COVID-19 samples were obtained from the United States, Italy and Spain. T cells, B-cell-depleted T cells, or PBMCs supplied cDNA or gDNA.

Germline V gene lookup returns CDR1 SGHTA and CDR2 FQGTGA. The CDR3 length is 17 residues. Trimming at V came to 5 bases and at J to 5 bases, leaving 14 bases not matched to a gene. In the authors' workflow: Amplification from reference gene primers served as the basis for estimated nucleated cell counts. Repertoires were generated with immunoSEQ multiplex PCR, while TCRdb's copy carries only in-frame clones and drops some. Clone size and V and J calls were adopted from that table, with D and trimming inferred from the DNA. The table records about 400,000 clones, 70% to 90% of them present only once.

The chain recombines TRBV7-3 with TRBJ2-1; TRBD1 matches 8 bases. Sample: peripheral blood. The TCR was taken from a man aged 40-55 years with acute or convalescent COVID-19. CDR3 nucleotide sequence: TGTGCCAGCAGCGCGACCGGGACAGGTGGCCTTGACAATGAGCAGTTCTTC. Amino acid sequence: CASSATGTGGLDNEQFF.